These T cell receptor beta chains were read from a single sample in a study of sequential checkpoint blockade in melanoma. Generated by immunoSEQ multiplex PCR, the TCRdb table keeps only in-frame clones and is missing some. The data hold approximately 3,700 clones, with 45% to 65% observed a single time. The source material was CD8+ T cells sorted from blood (inferred from file names), sampled from a patient given nivolumab and ipilimumab in sequence. The receptors derive from a human patient with melanoma. Some clones in this sample may be carry-over from other donors' samples. Both conserved end residues are trimmed from each CDR3.

v_call: TRBV4-3; j_call: TRBJ1-5; cdr3_length: 14; cdr3_aa: ASSQVWDSENQPQH
v_call: TRBV6-1; j_call: TRBJ1-2; cdr3_length: 13; cdr3_aa: ASSDFVGGDYGYT
v_call: TRBV7-2; j_call: TRBJ2-3; cdr3_length: 11; cdr3_aa: ASSSENTDTQY
v_call: TRBV6-1; j_call: TRBJ1-5; cdr3_length: 13; cdr3_aa: ASSEEGGSYQPQH
v_call: TRBV15; j_call: TRBJ1-5; cdr3_length: 12; cdr3_aa: ATSTGTGRQPQH
v_call: TRBV7-9; j_call: TRBJ2-7; cdr3_length: 13; cdr3_aa: ASSSQGPASYEQY
v_call: TRBV7-2; j_call: TRBJ2-3; cdr3_length: 16; cdr3_aa: ASSHSGGPPRDKDTQY
v_call: TRBV16; j_call: TRBJ2-1; cdr3_length: 10; cdr3_aa: ASSLSDNEQF
v_call: TRBV10-2; j_call: TRBJ1-1; cdr3_length: 10; cdr3_aa: ASTSVSTEAF
v_call: TRBV5-8; j_call: TRBJ2-7; cdr3_length: 13; cdr3_aa: ASSFERFPSYEQY
v_call: TRBV2; j_call: TRBJ1-2; cdr3_length: 11; cdr3_aa: ASITGANYGYT
v_call: TRBV7-9; j_call: TRBJ1-1; cdr3_length: 13; cdr3_aa: ASSPGWGRDTEAF
v_call: TRBV4-3; j_call: TRBJ1-1; cdr3_length: 14; cdr3_aa: ASSQDRMTAGAEAF
v_call: TRBV2; j_call: TRBJ1-1; cdr3_length: 13; cdr3_aa: ASNRRQGRSTEAF
v_call: TRBV7-3; j_call: TRBJ2-1; cdr3_length: 12; cdr3_aa: ASSLSGEYNEQF
v_call: TRBV29-1; j_call: TRBJ2-3; cdr3_length: 11; cdr3_aa: SVPAASTDTQY
v_call: TRBV27; j_call: TRBJ1-6; cdr3_length: 11; cdr3_aa: ASGQFYNSPLH
v_call: TRBV4-1; j_call: TRBJ2-7; cdr3_length: 14; cdr3_aa: ASSNVYSGGAYEQY
v_call: TRBV7-2; j_call: TRBJ2-7; cdr3_length: 14; cdr3_aa: ASSYFSTSGGYEQY
v_call: TRBV4-3; j_call: TRBJ2-1; cdr3_length: 15; cdr3_aa: ASSQDFGGGAWNEQF
v_call: TRBV27; j_call: TRBJ2-1; cdr3_length: 13; cdr3_aa: ASHLGSSGGYEQF
v_call: TRBV28; j_call: TRBJ1-1; cdr3_length: 10; cdr3_aa: ASSLYGREAF
v_call: TRBV9; j_call: TRBJ1-2; cdr3_length: 12; cdr3_aa: ASSRTGRDRGYT
v_call: TRBV9; j_call: TRBJ1-5; cdr3_length: 12; cdr3_aa: ASSVGGPNQPQH
v_call: TRBV6-5; j_call: TRBJ2-7; cdr3_length: 12; cdr3_aa: ASSFDRWAYEQY
v_call: TRBV19; j_call: TRBJ2-7; cdr3_length: 14; cdr3_aa: ASSVGPGQGAYEQY
v_call: TRBV11-3; j_call: TRBJ2-5; cdr3_length: 15; cdr3_aa: ASSGIRGLAGGETQY
v_call: TRBV27; j_call: TRBJ1-2; cdr3_length: 11; cdr3_aa: ASSSGAYYGYT
v_call: TRBV27; j_call: TRBJ1-5; cdr3_length: 15; cdr3_aa: ASGTRTGIYSNQPQH
v_call: TRBV18; j_call: TRBJ2-7; cdr3_length: 12; cdr3_aa: ASSPYARDYEQY
v_call: TRBV10-1; j_call: TRBJ2-7; cdr3_length: 10; cdr3_aa: ASSEAGGEQY
v_call: TRBV11-2; j_call: TRBJ2-5; cdr3_length: 13; cdr3_aa: ASSTSGGIWETQY
v_call: TRBV19; j_call: TRBJ2-3; cdr3_length: 12; cdr3_aa: ASSIVSSPDTQY
v_call: TRBV5-5; j_call: TRBJ1-1; cdr3_length: 12; cdr3_aa: ASSFGAGWTEAF
v_call: TRBV2; j_call: TRBJ1-5; cdr3_length: 14; cdr3_aa: ASRRWGTGDNQPQH
v_call: TRBV7-9; j_call: TRBJ2-3; cdr3_length: 12; cdr3_aa: ASSTLGVLDTQY
v_call: TRBV29-1; j_call: TRBJ1-1; cdr3_length: 14; cdr3_aa: SVLLGEGTMLGEAF
v_call: TRBV7-2; j_call: TRBJ1-6; cdr3_length: 13; cdr3_aa: ASSLRDSINSPLH
v_call: TRBV11-2; j_call: TRBJ2-7; cdr3_length: 12; cdr3_aa: ASSFGGSTYEQY
v_call: TRBV2; j_call: TRBJ2-5; cdr3_length: 13; cdr3_aa: ASSEGGDAQETQY
v_call: TRBV6-4; j_call: TRBJ2-1; cdr3_length: 14; cdr3_aa: ASSVYGGAVGGEQF
v_call: TRBV2; j_call: TRBJ2-1; cdr3_length: 10; cdr3_aa: ASSVELDEQF
v_call: TRBV7-3; j_call: TRBJ1-2; cdr3_length: 12; cdr3_aa: ASSLTPGGYGYT
v_call: TRBV6-5; j_call: TRBJ2-2; cdr3_length: 13; cdr3_aa: ASSYSRGNTGELF
v_call: TRBV7-7; j_call: TRBJ2-1; cdr3_length: 13; cdr3_aa: ASSLSGDSYNEQF
v_call: TRBV12-5; j_call: TRBJ2-7; cdr3_length: 12; cdr3_aa: ASGITGNLYEQY
v_call: TRBV6-1; j_call: TRBJ1-5; cdr3_length: 13; cdr3_aa: ASRLSGDSNQPQH
v_call: TRBV19; j_call: TRBJ2-7; cdr3_length: 13; cdr3_aa: ASSTSGGAPNEQY
v_call: TRBV4-2; j_call: TRBJ2-7; cdr3_length: 11; cdr3_aa: ASSLGQGWEQY
v_call: TRBV5-1; j_call: TRBJ2-7; cdr3_length: 13; cdr3_aa: ASRWDSFSSYEQY
v_call: TRBV9; j_call: TRBJ2-7; cdr3_length: 12; cdr3_aa: ASTLGLAPGEQY
v_call: TRBV10-2; j_call: TRBJ1-2; cdr3_length: 12; cdr3_aa: ASREGSTGYGYT
v_call: TRBV7-3; j_call: TRBJ2-7; cdr3_length: 12; cdr3_aa: ASSLFAGPYEQY
v_call: TRBV4-2; j_call: TRBJ1-2; cdr3_length: 13; cdr3_aa: ASSSRTGGSYGYT
v_call: TRBV5-1; j_call: -; cdr3_length: 12; cdr3_aa: ASRLTGHIYEQY
v_call: TRBV28; j_call: TRBJ2-3; cdr3_length: 14; cdr3_aa: ASSQLAGGDTDTQY
v_call: TRBV27; j_call: TRBJ2-7; cdr3_length: 13; cdr3_aa: ASSTWDRANGEQY
v_call: TRBV7-6; j_call: TRBJ2-7; cdr3_length: 13; cdr3_aa: ASSSTAEGATEQY
v_call: TRBV4-1; j_call: TRBJ2-7; cdr3_length: 13; cdr3_aa: ASSDRDRGFYEQY
v_call: TRBV6-5; j_call: TRBJ2-7; cdr3_length: 11; cdr3_aa: ASSRGGYDEQY